The 9 T cell receptor beta chains reported below all come from one sample, sequenced in a study of CD8+CD57+ T cells in acquired aplastic anemia. Genomic DNA templated the TCR beta VDJ and CDR3 profiling. MiXCR was run by TCRdb on the reads, yielding one entry per CDR3 protein. The sample includes some 120,000 distinct CDR3 sequences, about two fifths of them seen just once. An expansion of CD8+CD57+ cells by flow cytometry had been shown in patients chosen for sequencing. Source material: sorted CD4+, CD8+, or CD8+CD57+ T cells (not recorded which) from PBMCs. The receptors originated from a human donor with aplastic anemia.

The table lists this clonotype with many counts. The V gene is TRBV19, the J gene TRBJ1-3; 7 positions agree with TRBD1. The J segment lost 0 bases and the V segment lost 5 bases, leaving 1 base of the junction unmatched. This CDR3 has 14 amino acids. Germline-derived CDR1 and CDR2 are LNHDA and SQIVND (reference sequence). The CDR3 region is CASSRDSSGNTIYF. The CDR3 DNA is TGTGCCAGTAGTCGGGACAGCTCTGGAAACACCATATATTTT.

The chain joins TRBV15 to TRBJ2-7, with 9 positions matching TRBD1. This CDR3 region has 14 residues. Unmatched junction bases numbered 9, after V lost 3 bases and J lost 9 bases. Germline-derived CDR1 and CDR2 are LNHNV and YYDKDF (reference sequence). The CDR3 loop is CATSRDHGQGRQYF. Written as DNA, the CDR3 is TGTGCCACCAGCAGGGACCATGGACAGGGGCGGCAGTACTTC.

This chain uses TRBV10-3 with TRBJ1-1, with 7 bases identical to TRBD1. The V gene's germline CDR1 is ENHRY and CDR2 SYGVKD. This CDR3 spans 13 amino acids. J lost 11 bases, V lost 2 bases, and 8 bases had no gene match. The CDR3 bases are TGTGCCATCAGTGAGAGCCGACAGGGAGCCGCTTTCTTT. Amino acid sequence: CAISESRQGAAFF.

Comment on this clonotype: This clone may be a read error of a much larger clone one base away. J is TRBJ1-1 and V is TRBV9; D gene ambiguous. The CDR3 is made up of 11 amino acids. Germline-derived CDR1 and CDR2 are SGDLS and YYNGEE. CDR3 protein: CASSLTGIASF. CDR3 nucleotide sequence: TGTGCCAGCAGTTTGACCGGGATCGCTTCCTTT.

This clonotype was counted at least ten times. V and J are TRBV2 and TRBJ1-2; 11 nucleotides match TRBD1. Germline V gene lookup returns CDR1 SNHLY and CDR2 FYNNEI. Trimming took 6 bases from V and 6 from J; bases not matched to a gene: 3. This CDR3 spans 13 amino acids. The CDR3 is CASRGQGADGYTF. The CDR3 bases are TGTGCCAGCAGAGGACAGGGGGCGGATGGCTACACCTTC.

This clonotype has ten or more counts. J is TRBJ2-5 and V is TRBV20-1; 10 bases agree with TRBD2. V shed 4 bases and J 5 bases; nucleotides not matched to a gene: 7. CDR3 length: 14 residues. Germline assignment: CDR1 DFQATT and CDR2 SNEGSKA (reference sequence). CDR3 sequence: CSAIKAGGKETQYF. For the CDR3, the DNA is TGCAGTGCTATCAAAGCGGGGGGGAAGGAGACCCAGTACTTC.

The chain joins TRBV3-1 to TRBJ2-3; 11 bases line up with TRBD2. V was pared by 4 bases and J by 7 bases, with 10 bases of the junction left unmatched. This CDR3 contains 16 residues. Germline-derived CDR1 and CDR2 are LGHDT and YNNKEL (reference sequence). CDR3 nucleotides: TGTGCCAGCAGCCTATTTAGCGGGGGGGCCAGGAATACGCAGTATTTT. Its translation: CASSLFSGGARNTQYF.

This clonotype appeared a few times. This chain joins TRBV5-1 and TRBJ2-2; TRBD2 might be the D (7 bases). This CDR3 has 15 amino acids. V gave up 2 bases and J gave up 3 bases, with 11 bases separating them. The germline gives CDR1 SGHRS, CDR2 YFSETQ. For the CDR3, the DNA is TGCGCCAGCAGCTTTTCGGGGGGCCACACCGGGGAGCTGTTTTTT. This sequence encodes CASSFSGGHTGELFF.

There are many counts of this clonotype. The V gene is TRBV5-6, the J gene TRBJ2-7, with 7 bases aligning to TRBD2. V shed 0 bases, J shed 2 bases, and the junction held 14 bases outside the gene matches. CDR1 is SGHDT, CDR2 YYEEEE, per germline. The CDR3 runs 18 residues. Here the CDR3 reads CASSLGEARRGKTYEQYV. The CDR3 DNA sequence: TGTGCCAGCAGCTTGGGAGAGGCCCGGCGGGGGAAAACCTACGAGCAGTACGTC.